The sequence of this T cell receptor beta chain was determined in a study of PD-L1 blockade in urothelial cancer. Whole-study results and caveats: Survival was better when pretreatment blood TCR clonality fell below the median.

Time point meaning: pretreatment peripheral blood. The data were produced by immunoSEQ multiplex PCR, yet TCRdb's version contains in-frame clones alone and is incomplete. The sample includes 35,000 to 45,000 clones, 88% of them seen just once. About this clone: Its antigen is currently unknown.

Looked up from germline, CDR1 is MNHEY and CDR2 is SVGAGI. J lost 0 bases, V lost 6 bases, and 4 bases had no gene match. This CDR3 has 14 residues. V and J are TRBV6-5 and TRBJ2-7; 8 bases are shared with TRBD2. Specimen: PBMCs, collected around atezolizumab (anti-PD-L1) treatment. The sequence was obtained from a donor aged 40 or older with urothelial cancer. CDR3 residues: CASSRREGSYEQYF. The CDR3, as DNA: TGTGCCAGCAGCCGTCGGGAGGGCTCCTACGAGCAGTACTTC.